The rows below give T cell receptor beta chains drawn from one sample of a study of blood T cell repertoires in COVID-19. Method: immunoSEQ multiplex PCR; TCRdb's copy keeps in-frame clones and lacks some. The sample shows about 200,000 clones, 88% of them seen only once. Specimen: peripheral blood. Receptor source: a man between 18 and 29 years old with active or convalescent COVID-19. Both conserved end residues are part of each CDR3. A D gene is named only where the DNA matches it firmly. Where a row states a size, it is once, few, many or the class of an expanded clone; other rows omit it.

v_gene	j_gene	d_gene	abundance	CDR3aa	CDR3nt
TRBV28	TRBJ2-3	-	-	CASSSSAGRYTDTQYF	TGTGCCAGCAGTTCTTCCGCTGGCAGATACACAGATACGCAGTATTTT
TRBV5-6	TRBJ1-4	-	-	CASSYRDLGEKLFF	TGTGCCAGCAGCTACCGGGACTTGGGGGAAAAACTGTTTTTT
TRBV10-3	TRBJ2-6	TRBD1	-	CAIGTGHSGANVLTF	TGTGCCATCGGGACAGGACACTCTGGGGCCAACGTCCTGACTTTC
TRBV7-2	TRBJ2-2	-	-	CASSLLAGSGTGELFF	TGTGCCAGCAGCTTATTGGCGGGGTCGGGCACCGGGGAGCTGTTTTTT
TRBV19	TRBJ2-7	TRBD2	-	CASSLAGGPKEQYF	TGTGCCAGTAGCCTAGCGGGAGGGCCGAAAGAGCAGTACTTC
TRBV10-2	TRBJ1-5	TRBD1	-	CASSASAGGARQPQHF	TGCGCCAGCAGTGCTTCGGCAGGGGGCGCCAGGCAGCCCCAGCATTTT
TRBV27	TRBJ2-7	TRBD2	-	CASSRRGTSGSYEQYF	TGTGCCAGCAGTCGGAGAGGGACTAGCGGCTCCTACGAGCAGTACTTC
TRBV5-1	TRBJ1-2	-	-	CASSLASETFYGYTF	TGCGCCAGCAGCTTGGCCTCGGAGACTTTCTATGGCTACACCTTC
TRBV18	TRBJ1-5	-	-	CASSPGGGHQPQHF	TGTGCCAGCTCACCGGGGGGGGGTCATCAGCCCCAGCATTTT
TRBV6-5	TRBJ2-2	-	-	CASTLAGELFF	TGTGCCAGCACCCTTGCCGGGGAGCTGTTTTTT
TRBV19	TRBJ2-7	TRBD2	-	CASSIASGRRREQYF	TGTGCCAGTAGTATAGCCAGCGGGAGAAGGAGGGAGCAGTACTTC
TRBV28	TRBJ1-1	-	-	CASSLPPGNTEAFF	TGTGCCAGCAGTTTACCGCCAGGGAACACTGAAGCTTTCTTT
TRBV11-2	TRBJ2-1	TRBD2	-	CASSLGEAGYNEQFF	TGTGCCAGCAGCTTAGGAGAAGCGGGGTACAATGAGCAGTTCTTC
TRBV6-1	TRBJ1-4	TRBD1	many	CASSESGGGGGDEKLFF	TGTGCCAGCAGTGAATCTGGTGGAGGGGGCGGGGATGAAAAACTGTTTTTT
TRBV28	TRBJ2-7	-	-	CASSLSGTFDAEQYF	TGTGCCAGCAGTTTATCCGGGACATTTGACGCCGAGCAGTACTTC
TRBV10-3	TRBJ2-7	-	-	CAISESITGHYEQYF	TGTGCCATCAGTGAGTCGATCACAGGCCACTACGAGCAGTACTTC
TRBV30	TRBJ2-5	TRBD2	-	CAWSSGRGETQYF	TGTGCCTGGAGTTCCGGGAGGGGGGAGACCCAGTACTTC
TRBV5-5	TRBJ2-3	TRBD2	-	CASSLLTSGRVATDTQYF	TGTGCCAGCAGCTTACTGACTAGCGGGAGGGTAGCAACAGATACGCAGTATTTT
TRBV30	TRBJ2-7	-	-	CAWSVGGYPYEQYF	TGTGCCTGGAGTGTAGGGGGATATCCCTACGAGCAGTACTTC
TRBV5-3	TRBJ1-2	TRBD1	-	CARSLAGQASNYGYTF	TGTGCCAGAAGCTTGGCTGGACAGGCATCTAACTATGGCTACACCTTC
TRBV11-2	TRBJ2-2	-	-	CASSRIGPSAGGHTGELFF	TGTGCCAGCAGCCGGATTGGACCATCGGCCGGAGGACACACCGGGGAGCTGTTTTTT
TRBV19	TRBJ2-1	-	-	CASSMVGSGNEQFF	TGTGCCAGTAGTATGGTCGGGAGCGGGAATGAGCAGTTCTTC
TRBV29-1	TRBJ1-1	-	-	CSVVRQPNTEAFF	TGCAGCGTTGTAAGACAGCCGAACACTGAAGCTTTCTTT
TRBV12-3/TRBV12-4	TRBJ1-1	-	once	CASSYSMNTEAFF	TGTGCCAGCAGCTACAGCATGAACACTGAAGCTTTCTTT
TRBV9	TRBJ2-7	TRBD2	-	CASRVGTSGITEQYF	TGTGCCAGCAGGGTCGGGACTAGCGGGATCACCGAGCAGTACTTC